A single sample gave rise to the 20 T cell receptor beta chains below, sequenced in a study of cytomegalovirus exposure and HLA in healthy donors (dated by TCRdb to the late 2010s). Libraries came from the immunoSEQ multiplex PCR assay. A mixture of 60 forward primers for TCR Vbeta segments and 13 reverse primers for TCR Jbeta segments was used in the multiplex PCR. TCRdb carries this immuneACCESS record with in-frame sequences only. Its versions omit some clonotypes, under half of them owing to an unresolved V gene in the studies checked, with the rest unexplained. In this sample the table shows more than 95,000 clones, approximately 80% of which occur a single time. The ten biggest clones cover less than 2% of the sample. The sequencing sample was made of PBMCs. Every receptor here comes from a man aged 45 to 65 in good health and CMV-seronegative.

The V call is TRBV5-1, the J call TRBJ2-5; D unresolved. Trimming stripped 0 bases from V and 5 bases from J, with 5 bases between. The CDR3 totals 12 residues. The germline CDR1 and CDR2 sequences are SGHRS and YFSETQ. This CDR3 is CASSLAFETQYF. The CDR3 nucleotides read TGCGCCAGCAGCTTGGCCTTTGAGACCCAGTACTTC.

The rearrangement links TRBV6-1 to TRBJ2-7, with 8 nucleotides matching TRBD1. The V gene's germline CDR1 is MNHNS and CDR2 SASEGT. The CDR3 totals 15 residues. With V trimmed by 8 bases and J by 2 bases, 11 bases remained unmatched. The CDR3 sequence is CASPTWQGAPYEQYV. The CDR3 nucleotides read TGTGCCAGCCCCACGTGGCAGGGGGCTCCCTACGAGCAGTACGTC.

CDR3 sequence (DNA): TGTGCCAGCAGTGTGAGCGGGGGGCGGCTGGGTACTACGCAGTATTTT. Translated, it gives CASSVSGGRLGTTQYF. This sequence joins TRBV6-4 and TRBJ2-3, with 9 bases lining up with TRBD2. Germline V gene lookup returns CDR1 MRHNA and CDR2 SNTAGT. V shed 4 bases, J shed 8 bases, and the junction held 13 bases outside the gene matches. The CDR3 consists of 16 residues.

The rearrangement joins TRBV2 to TRBJ2-2, with TRBD1 matching 9 bases. J gave up 6 bases and V 7 bases, and 21 bases lay outside the gene matches. CDR1 is SNHLY and CDR2 is FYNNEI in the germline V gene. The CDR3 covers 19 residues. The CDR3 region is CASNSHSRDRARVPGELFF. The CDR3 nucleotides read TGTGCCAGCAATTCACACTCCCGGGACAGGGCCCGAGTGCCCGGGGAGCTGTTTTTT.

The chain joins TRBV28 to TRBJ1-5, with 7 bases matching TRBD1. The germline gives CDR1 MDHEN, CDR2 SYDVKM. The CDR3 sequence is 17 residues long. V was pared by 4 bases and J by 1 base, with 10 bases of the junction left unmatched. The CDR3 reads CASSWWNRGASNQPQHF. The DNA of the CDR3 is TGTGCCAGCAGTTGGTGGAACAGGGGCGCGAGCAATCAGCCCCAGCATTTT.

The chain links TRBV5-6 to TRBJ2-3, with 8 bases fitting TRBD2. Germline values: CDR1 SGHDT, CDR2 YYEEEE. CDR3 length: 15 residues. The V and J ends lost 4 bases and 3 bases, in that order; junction bases with no gene match: 7. CDR3 DNA: TGTGCCAGCAGCGTGACTAGCGTCCGGACAGATACGCAGTATTTT. It translates to CASSVTSVRTDTQYF.

The chain combines TRBV29-1 with TRBJ2-5, with TRBD2 matching 8 bases. Germline CDR1 and CDR2: SQVTM and ANQGSEA. The CDR3 has 15 amino acids. V was pared by 8 bases and J by 2 bases, with 13 bases of the junction left unmatched. CDR3 sequence: CSSLAREVIQETQYF. DNA of the CDR3: TGCAGCAGCCTGGCGCGGGAGGTGATTCAAGAGACCCAGTACTTC. Full variable domain (rest looked up from reference TRBV29-1 and TRBJ2-5): SAVISQKPSRDICQRGTSLTIQCQVDSQVTMMFWYRQQPGQSLTLIATANQGSEATYESGFVIDKFPISRPNLTFSTLTVSNMSPEDSSIYLCSSLAREVIQETQYFGPGTRLLVL.

J is TRBJ1-1 and V is TRBV10-3; D is possibly TRBD1 (5 bases). Trimming took 3 bases from V and 1 from J, leaving 6 bases between them. The CDR3 extends over 13 amino acids. CDR1 and CDR2 from the germline V gene are ENHRY and SYGVKD. The CDR3 sequence: CAISDDRNTEAFF. The CDR3 DNA is TGTGCCATCAGTGATGACAGGAACACTGAAGCTTTCTTT.

The chain uses TRBV9 and TRBJ1-3; D perhaps matches TRBD1 (5 bases). The V gene lost 1 base and the J gene lost 2 bases, with 10 bases spanning the gap. This CDR3 contains 15 residues. Germline V gene sequence: CDR1 SGDLS, CDR2 YYNGEE. The DNA of the CDR3 is TGTGCCAGCAGCGTATGGGGGGAAACTGGAAACACCATATATTTT. It translates to CASSVWGETGNTIYF.

This clone was counted between two and nine times. J is TRBJ2-3 and V is TRBV7-9, with 9 bases aligning to TRBD2. Per germline, CDR1 SEHNR and CDR2 FQNEAQ (reference sequence). Trimming removed 0 bases from V and 8 bases from J; junction bases left unmatched: 6. This CDR3 is built from 15 residues. CDR3 in amino acids: CASSLAELAGSTQYF. CDR3 DNA sequence: TGTGCCAGCAGCTTAGCTGAGCTAGCGGGGAGTACGCAGTATTTT.

The V gene is TRBV4-1, the J gene TRBJ2-5; perhaps TRBD1 as D (6 bases). The germline CDR1 and CDR2 sequences are MGHRA and YSYEKL. Trimming took 5 bases from V and 1 from J, leaving 8 bases between them. The CDR3 is 13 amino acids. DNA for the CDR3: TGCGCCAGCAGCTGGGGGCTCCAAGAGACCCAGTACTTC. This translates into CASSWGLQETQYF.

This chain links TRBV18 with TRBJ1-5, with D uncertain. Germline CDR1 KGHSH, CDR2 LQKENI. The CDR3 is made up of 12 amino acids. Trimming stripped 4 bases from V and 5 bases from J, with 6 bases between. CDR3 coding DNA: TGTGCCAGCTCACGGCAGGATCAGCCCCAGCATTTT. Translation gives CASSRQDQPQHF.

In its sample, this clone was seen a few times. This chain's CDR3 is CASRAGGSYNEQFF. The CDR3 DNA reads TGTGCCAGCAGGGCCGGGGGATCCTACAATGAGCAGTTCTTC. This chain joins TRBV6-6 and TRBJ2-1, with D possibly TRBD2 on 6 matching bases. The germline gives CDR1 MNHNY, CDR2 SVGAGI (reference sequence). CDR3 length: 14 residues. The V end lost 6 bases, the J end lost 1 base, and 10 bases lay between the germline ends.

The chain is built from TRBV6-1 and TRBJ1-6; TRBD1 is a possible D gene (5 bases). V was pared by 2 bases and J by 1 base, with 12 bases between. The CDR3 consists of 17 residues. Germline-derived CDR1 and CDR2 are MNHNS and SASEGT. The CDR3 loop reads CASSELVRASYNSPLHF. CDR3 sequence (DNA): TGTGCCAGCAGTGAATTAGTCAGGGCTTCCTATAATTCACCCCTCCACTTT.

The chain has TRBV30 and TRBJ1-2; D remains ambiguous. Trimming shortened V by 4 bases and J by 4 bases, and 7 bases separated the two germline ends. The CDR3 is 11 residues long. The germline gives CDR1 GTSNPN, CDR2 SVGIG (reference sequence). The CDR3, as DNA: TGTGCCTGGATGGGCCCCTATGGCTACACCTTC. Encoded protein: CAWMGPYGYTF.

The CDR3 reads CASSLGGSEKLFF. Here the CDR3 DNA reads TGTGCCAGCAGCTTAGGGGGCTCCGAAAAACTGTTTTTT. The chain employs TRBV7-2 and TRBJ1-4; TRBD1 is a possible D gene (5 bases). V was pared by 1 base and J by 8 bases, with 8 bases between. The CDR3 has 13 amino acids. CDR1 and CDR2 from the germline V gene are SGHTA and FQGNSA.

The V gene is TRBV5-6, the J gene TRBJ1-2; D uncertain. The CDR3 totals 12 residues. Trimming stripped 0 bases from V and 5 bases from J, with 5 bases between. Germline values: CDR1 SGHDT, CDR2 YYEEEE. In DNA, the CDR3 is TGTGCCAGCAGCTTGGTCCATTATGGCTACACCTTC. Amino acid sequence: CASSLVHYGYTF.

The rearrangement links TRBV5-1 to TRBJ1-4; 10 nucleotides agree with TRBD1. Germline V gene lookup returns CDR1 SGHRS and CDR2 YFSETQ. V lost 4 bases to trimming and J lost 6 bases; unmatched junction nucleotides: 6. The CDR3 sequence is 15 residues long. Here the CDR3 DNA reads TGCGCCAGCAGCCTCAGGACAGGGGGTGATGAAAAACTGTTTTTT. This gives the protein CASSLRTGGDEKLFF.

DNA of the CDR3: TGTGCCAGCAGCCAAGATAGAGGCGGCGGGGGGGCCACTGCCAATGAGCAGTTCTTC. It is translated as CASSQDRGGGGATANEQFF. This chain joins TRBV4-2 and TRBJ2-1; 9 bases match TRBD2. Germline loops: CDR1 LGHNA, CDR2 YNFKEQ. The CDR3 loop spans 19 amino acids. V was pared by 0 bases and J by 6 bases, with 15 bases of the junction left unmatched.

There are a few counts of this clone. This chain uses TRBV5-6 with TRBJ2-1, with 7 bases fitting TRBD1. The CDR3 is 15 residues long. V lost 2 bases and J lost 7; bases outside the gene matches: 9. Germline assignment: CDR1 SGHDT and CDR2 YYEEEE. The CDR3 reads CASSFSGTVRNEQFF. For the CDR3, the DNA is TGTGCCAGCAGCTTTTCCGGGACAGTGAGGAATGAGCAGTTCTTC.